This TCR beta chain was sequenced in a study of T cell responses to AZD1222 COVID-19 vaccine (dated by TCRdb to about 2021). In terms of the full investigation: AZD1222 recipients given second doses at about 4 weeks or at about 12 weeks were pooled, since spike-specific TCR depth and breadth were not found to differ between the two schedules. TCR sequencing covered over 230 trial participants: about 210 given two doses of AZD1222 and approximately 26 given two doses of MenACWY control vaccine. Trial participants were enrolled into age subgroups of 18-55, 56-69 and 70-plus years, which contained roughly 150, 30 and 60 TCR-sequenced participants, respectively. Points the paper makes about the study in general: Only five to seven AZD1222 recipients were SARS-CoV-2 seropositive at baseline, limiting conclusions about previously exposed vaccinees. After two AZD1222 doses, spike-specific TCR breadth and depth were significantly higher than at day 0 and than in MenACWY recipients. The 56-69-year group was small, and its depth increase did not reach significance, likely because of low power. The whole spike protein was spanned by vaccine-associated CD4 TCRs, and dominant responses were seen in regions 160-218 and 743-854. Participants were mostly white British, with more females than males. The authors suggested clonal diversity may have been underestimated. Reportedly, almost half of the unique spike-specific TCRs recognized epitopes lying outside the regions that are mutated in the B.1.351 and B.1.1.7 variants. Because no day 14 peak-response samples were available, the repertoires could be characterized only after the peak T cell response.

The CDR3 regions of human TCRbeta chains were subjected to immunosequencing. Concerning the study's data processing: TCRs in the repertoires were matched against a reference library of SARS-CoV-2-specific TCRs that had been generated with the MIRA antigen-specificity platform. Breadth meant the fraction of unique TCRs that were SARS-CoV-2-associated, whereas depth meant the fraction of total T cells that were SARS-CoV-2-associated. Using the MIRA data, each spike-specific TCR was mapped to the spike region that the TCR reacts to and placed in a CD4 or CD8 class. Log10-transformed breadth and depth values were compared by one-way ANOVA with Sidak's multiple comparisons tests. TCRdb holds this immuneACCESS table with in-frame rearrangements only. Some clones are missing; in checked studies, unresolved V genes explain under half, and the rest has no known cause. For V, J and clone size, that table is used; D and trimming come from the DNA. This sample is represented by about 130,000 clones; about 87% of them were singletons. Under 4.5% of the sample is in the top ten clones.

From the germline V gene (reference sequence), CDR1 is MNHEY and CDR2 is SMNVEV. Including the terminal cysteine and phenylalanine, the CDR3 comprises 15 residues. Only the CDR3 DNA is retained, 45 bases long and in frame from the first base. V loses 6 bases, J loses 2 bases, and the germline ends lie 16 bases apart. Worth noting for this clone: Its antigen is not yet known. Base qualities are not provided; no much larger clone lies one nucleotide away.

The sample's time point label, decoded: baseline before first vaccination. The vaccinee samples were drawn from two UK trials, COV001 and COV002, one of which was a single-blind randomized controlled phase 2/3 trial testing AZD1222 (ChAdOx1 nCoV-19) in healthy adults. For TCRbeta chain sequencing, PBMC samples from trial participants were taken at day 0 and at day 28 after the second dose. The sequence came from an adult in good health. The material was peripheral blood, obtained on day 0 of AZD1222 vaccination. In this chain, TRBV27 is recombined with TRBJ1-1, with the D gene not clear enough to name. The CDR3 corresponds to CASSLRTGFNTEAFF. The DNA sequence reads TGTGCCAGCAGCCTCCGGACTGGGTTTAACACTGAAGCTTTCTTT.